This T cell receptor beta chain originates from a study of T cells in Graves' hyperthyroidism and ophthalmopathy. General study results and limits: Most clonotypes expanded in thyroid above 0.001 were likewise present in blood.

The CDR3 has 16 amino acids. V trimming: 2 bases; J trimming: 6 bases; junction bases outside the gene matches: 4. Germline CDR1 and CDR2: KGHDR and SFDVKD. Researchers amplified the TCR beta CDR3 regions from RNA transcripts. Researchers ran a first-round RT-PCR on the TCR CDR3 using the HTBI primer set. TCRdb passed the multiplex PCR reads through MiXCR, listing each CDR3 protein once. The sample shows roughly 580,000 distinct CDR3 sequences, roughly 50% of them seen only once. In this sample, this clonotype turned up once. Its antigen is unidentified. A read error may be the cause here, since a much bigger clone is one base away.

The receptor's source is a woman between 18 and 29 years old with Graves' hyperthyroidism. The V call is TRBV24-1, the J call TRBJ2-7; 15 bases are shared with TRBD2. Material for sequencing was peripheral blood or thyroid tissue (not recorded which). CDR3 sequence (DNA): TGTGCCACCAGTGATTCCGGGACTAGCGGGAGGTCCGAGCAGTACTTC. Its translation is CATSDSGTSGRSEQYF.